This TCR beta chain emerged from a study of blood T cell repertoires in COVID-19. Across the whole study: The cDNA or gDNA used as material had been derived from T cells, B-cell-depleted T cells, or PBMCs.

Study processing details: Amplification with reference gene primers provided the estimates of nucleated cell counts. The table came from immunoSEQ multiplex PCR; TCRdb's copy has only in-frame clones and leaves some out. Clone size and the V and J calls come from that table; the DNA yielded D and trimming. The data show roughly 120,000 clones, with 65% to 80% seen just once and about 2.7% held by the top ten. Sequencing was performed on peripheral blood. The clonotype comes from a man aged 50-59 years with acute or convalescent COVID-19.

The CDR3 loop reads CATSRRGGDGYEQYF. The CDR3, as DNA: TGTGCCACCAGCAGGAGGGGGGGGGACGGCTACGAGCAGTACTTC. The rearrangement joins TRBV15 to TRBJ2-7; D possibly corresponds to TRBD2 (7 bases). V gave up 3 bases and J gave up 3 bases, with 15 bases separating them. The germline gives CDR1 LNHNV, CDR2 YYDKDF (reference sequence). CDR3 length: 15 residues.